The 19 T cell receptor beta chains presented below share a single source sample, sequenced in a study of cytomegalovirus exposure and HLA in healthy donors. The PCR had 60 Vbeta and 13 Jbeta primers. Generated by immunoSEQ multiplex PCR, the TCRdb table keeps only in-frame clones and is missing some. The top ten clones hold 1.6% of a sample with roughly 120,000 clones, around 75% of them seen once. The sample was PBMCs. The receptors shown here come from a woman in her late teens or twenties in good health and CMV-seronegative.

This clone has just a few counts. The chain recombines TRBV5-6 with TRBJ1-1; the match to TRBD1 covers 9 bases. The CDR3 loop spans 17 amino acids. Trimming took 0 bases from V and 6 from J; bases not matched to a gene: 12. Germline V gene lookup returns CDR1 SGHDT and CDR2 YYEEEE. The DNA of the CDR3 is TGTGCCAGCAGCTTGGGGGGCGGGGGACAGGGTCTCGCTGAAGCTTTCTTT. As protein: CASSLGGGGQGLAEAFF.

The V call is TRBV5-4, the J call TRBJ2-6, with 7 bases that match TRBD1. The CDR3 extends over 17 amino acids. Trimming removed 0 bases from V and 0 bases from J; junction bases left unmatched: 3. The germline gives CDR1 SGHNT, CDR2 YYREEE (reference sequence). This CDR3 reads CASSLGGQTSGANVLTF. CDR3 DNA sequence: TGTGCCAGCAGCTTGGGGGGACAGACCTCTGGGGCCAACGTCCTGACTTTC.

This chain links TRBV28 with TRBJ1-1; D perhaps matches TRBD1 (6 bases). Trimming took off 4 bases at V and 4 bases at J, with 25 bases between the two ends. Germline loops: CDR1 MDHEN, CDR2 SYDVKM. The CDR3 consists of 18 residues. The CDR3 protein is CASSSPSDSRSRITEAFF. The CDR3 bases are TGTGCCAGCAGTTCCCCCTCGGACAGCAGAAGCCGGATCACTGAAGCTTTCTTT.

The chain joins TRBV5-6 to TRBJ1-1; D perhaps matches TRBD1 (5 bases). V was shortened by 0 bases and J by 4 bases, with 10 bases between the two germline ends. Per the germline V gene, CDR1 is SGHDT and CDR2 is YYEEEE. This CDR3 contains 14 residues. The CDR3 bases are TGTGCCAGCAGCTTGGCGTCAGGGATCACTGAAGCTTTCTTT. Translating it yields CASSLASGITEAFF.

The V and J genes are TRBV4-1 and TRBJ2-7; 7 bases align to TRBD1. After removal of 3 bases from V and 4 bases from J, the junction contained 15 bases not matched to a gene. The germline gives CDR1 MGHRA, CDR2 YSYEKL. The CDR3 contains 17 residues. The DNA for the CDR3 is TGCGCCAGCAGCCAGGATGATATGACAGGGAAGAGGTACGAGCAGTACTTC. It is translated as CASSQDDMTGKRYEQYF.

The chain joins TRBV5-1 to TRBJ1-2; 7 bases agree with TRBD1. CDR3 length: 16 residues. Germline V gene sequence: CDR1 SGHRS, CDR2 YFSETQ. V shed 4 bases and J 2 bases; nucleotides not matched to a gene: 11. CDR3 bases: TGCGCCAGCAGCAAGGGACAGAGAAGCAGGAACTATGGCTACACCTTC. As protein: CASSKGQRSRNYGYTF. Together with reference TRBV5-1 and TRBJ1-2, the CDR3 gives the full variable domain: KAGVTQTPRYLIKTRGQQVTLSCSPISGHRSVSWYQQTPGQGLQFLFEYFSETQRNKGNFPGRFSGRQFSNSRSEMNVSTLELGDSALYLCASSKGQRSRNYGYTFGSGTRLTVV.

This clone was observed a few times. The chain couples TRBV28 to TRBJ1-1; D is perhaps TRBD1 (5 bases). Germline V gene sequence: CDR1 MDHEN, CDR2 SYDVKM. The CDR3 is 11 amino acids. V lost 4 bases and J lost 11, with 11 bases in between. The CDR3 sequence: CASSSDIMAFF. Written as DNA, the CDR3 is TGTGCCAGCAGTTCGGACATCATGGCTTTCTTT.

In its sample, this clone was seen a few times. The chain employs TRBV28 and TRBJ1-1; the D gene is possibly TRBD1 (5 bases). The germline V and J ends were trimmed by 10 bases and 6 bases, with 18 bases remaining between them. Germline lookup yields CDR1 MDHEN and CDR2 SYDVKM. The CDR3 is made up of 13 amino acids. The CDR3 here is CAISRRGWSEAFF. CDR3 DNA: TGTGCCATCTCACGTAGGGGTTGGTCTGAAGCTTTCTTT.

V is TRBV7-2 and J is TRBJ1-1; 7 bases are a match to TRBD1. The germline CDR1 and CDR2 sequences are SGHTA and FQGNSA. The CDR3 totals 14 residues. Germline trimming cut 2 bases from V and 3 bases from J; bases unmatched to any gene: 3. In DNA form, the CDR3 reads TGTGCCAGCAGCTTACAGGGGGTCGACACTGAAGCTTTCTTT. As protein: CASSLQGVDTEAFF.

This rearrangement joins TRBV5-1 to TRBJ2-2; D remains unclear. The V gene lost 4 bases and the J gene lost 0 bases, with 10 bases spanning the gap. The CDR3 has 15 amino acids. Germline-derived CDR1 and CDR2 are SGHRS and YFSETQ. CDR3 loop: CASSLGGTNTGELFF. CDR3 in DNA: TGCGCCAGCAGCCTGGGCGGTACGAACACCGGGGAGCTGTTTTTT.

The chain uses TRBV9 and TRBJ1-1, with a weak D call TRBD1 (5 bases). Germline assignment: CDR1 SGDLS and CDR2 YYNGEE. The CDR3 extends over 16 amino acids. V was pared by 0 bases and J by 3 bases, with 15 bases between. The CDR3: CASSVAGVRADTEAFF. CDR3 bases: TGTGCCAGCAGCGTAGCTGGAGTCAGGGCGGACACTGAAGCTTTCTTT. Looking up the rest from reference TRBV9 and TRBJ1-1 gives the full variable domain: DSGVTQTPKHLITATGQRVTLRCSPRSGDLSVYWYQQSLDQGLQFLIQYYNGEERAKGNILERFSAQQFPDLHSELNLSSLELGDSALYFCASSVAGVRADTEAFFGQGTRLTVV.

The genes are TRBV7-3 and TRBJ2-3; 11 nucleotides agree with TRBD2. V gave up 3 bases and J gave up 7 bases; unmatched junction bases: 9. Germline CDR1 is SGHTA and CDR2 is FQGTGA. This CDR3 has 16 residues. The CDR3 bases are TGTGCCAGCAGCTTGACGCCTAGCGGGGGGTTGAATACGCAGTATTTT. The encoded protein is CASSLTPSGGLNTQYF. The variable domain in full, completed from reference TRBV7-3 and TRBJ2-3, reads GAGVSQTPSNKVTEKGKYVELRCDPISGHTALYWYRQSLGQGPEFLIYFQGTGAADDSGLPNDRFFAVRPEGSVSTLKIQRTERGDSAVYLCASSLTPSGGLNTQYFGPGTRLTVL.

This rearrangement joins TRBV5-1 to TRBJ2-6; D is ambiguous. V was shortened by 0 bases and J by 0 bases, with 4 bases between the two germline ends. The CDR3 totals 15 residues. Germline V gene data show CDR1 as SGHRS and CDR2 as YFSETQ. Written as DNA, the CDR3 is TGCGCCAGCAGCTTGGACAACTCTGGGGCCAACGTCCTGACTTTC. Protein product: CASSLDNSGANVLTF.

The chain is built from TRBV5-1 and TRBJ2-3; 8 positions match TRBD2. The V and J ends lost 5 bases and 3 bases, in that order; junction bases with no gene match: 14. The CDR3 has 17 residues. Germline CDR1 SGHRS, CDR2 YFSETQ. The CDR3 is CASSLGTVGGGTDTQYF. In DNA form, the CDR3 reads TGCGCCAGCAGTCTGGGGACGGTCGGCGGGGGGACAGATACGCAGTATTTT.

This sequence joins TRBV7-9 and TRBJ1-2, with D possibly TRBD1 on 5 matching bases. The V and J ends lost 8 bases and 4 bases respectively, with 17 bases between them. Germline V gives CDR1 SEHNR, CDR2 FQNEAQ (reference sequence). This CDR3 has 14 amino acids. For the CDR3, the DNA is TGTGCCAGCGGTGGTCAGGGCCGTTTCTATGGCTACACCTTC. Translation: CASGGQGRFYGYTF.

The rearrangement links TRBV6-5 to TRBJ1-1; no definite D call. V shed 8 bases and J shed 1 base, with 17 bases lying between them. Germline V gene data show CDR1 as MNHEY and CDR2 as SVGAGI. The CDR3 loop spans 15 amino acids. DNA for the CDR3: TGTGCCAGCGGGTCACAATTGGAGAGGAACACTGAAGCTTTCTTT. This sequence encodes CASGSQLERNTEAFF.

V is TRBV28 and J is TRBJ1-1; the match to TRBD1 covers 7 bases. Germline V CDR1 and CDR2: MDHEN, SYDVKM. This CDR3 has 13 residues. V lost 8 bases to trimming and J lost 7 bases; unmatched junction nucleotides: 10. In DNA, the CDR3 is TGTGCCAGCCGCGGACAGGAAGGAGTTGAAGCTTTCTTT. Protein: CASRGQEGVEAFF.

The CDR3 is CASSDRRGLLVEQYF. DNA of the CDR3: TGCGCCAGCAGTGATAGAAGGGGGCTTCTGGTCGAGCAGTACTTC. The genes are TRBV10-1 and TRBJ2-7, with 7 bases that match TRBD1. V gave up 3 bases and J gave up 6 bases; unmatched junction bases: 11. The CDR3 has 15 residues. Germline CDR1 WNHNN, CDR2 SYGVQD (reference sequence).

V is TRBV29-1 and J is TRBJ2-7, with TRBD1 matching 12 bases. Germline V gene data show CDR1 as SQVTM and CDR2 as ANQGSEA. The J segment lost 5 bases and the V segment lost 7 bases, leaving 3 bases of the junction unmatched. The length of the CDR3 is 12 residues. Here the CDR3 reads CSGGTGGNEQYF. CDR3 nucleotides: TGCAGCGGGGGGACAGGGGGCAACGAGCAGTACTTC.